This T cell receptor (beta chain) was profiled in a study of blood T cell repertoires in COVID-19 (TCRdb year 2020). As for the study more broadly: The collaborator samples originated in the United States, Italy and Spain and spanned the acute and convalescent phases of COVID-19. The prospective study material was composed of cDNA or gDNA derived from T cells, B-cell-depleted T cells, or PBMCs. Deeply sampled blood TCRbeta repertoires from subjects exposed to, actively infected with, or recovered from COVID-19 were included in the dataset. Samples came from the ongoing ImmuneRACE study (first 160 participants) plus 1,254 subjects from 6 global collaborators. The repertoires were made available in a free public database intended to serve as a resource for research on the immune response to SARS-CoV-2. The sample metadata nearly always contained a de-identified subject ID, COVID-19 status, age in years and sex. Where available, HLA class I and class II types were taken from metadata supplied by the sample provider and were not determined by assay-based typing.

The collaborating institutions used their own protocols to collect whole blood in K2EDTA tubes. For TCRbeta analysis, collaborators shipped samples as frozen whole blood, isolated PBMCs, or DNA extracted from either of those sample types. Findings and caveats that apply to the study as a whole: The quantity of clinical and demographic metadata differed by source and by participant and was supplied without curation.

TCRbeta CDR3 regions were amplified from genomic DNA by means of the immunoSEQ Assay, a bias-controlled multiplex PCR. Concerning the study's data processing: Nucleated cell counts per sample were estimated from amplification of reference gene primers within the assay. To quantify the absolute abundance of each unique TCRbeta CDR3 rearrangement, sequence reads were collapsed and filtered. For each sample, productive Simpson clonality was calculated as the square root of Simpson's diversity index across productive rearrangements. The source is immuneACCESS, and TCRdb retained only in-frame sequences with V and J called. Part of the clones is not carried over; for the studies checked, unresolved V genes explain less than half of this, and the remainder is unexplained. The V and J calls and clone size come from that table; D and trimming were worked out from the DNA. A total of under 200,000 clones appear in this sample, 87% of them only once. Around a fifth of the sample comes from the top ten.

About this clone itself: Its binding antigen is unknown. No base quality values were provided; no much bigger clone lies one nucleotide off.

The junction carries 8 bases between V and J, which are trimmed by 7 bases and 5 bases respectively. Measured from the cysteine to the phenylalanine, the CDR3 is 11 residues long. The read is trimmed to its CDR3 DNA, 33 bases read in frame from base 1. CDR1 and CDR2 (MNHEY, SMNVEV) derive from the germline V gene (reference sequence). The TCR originated in a man aged 60-69 years with active or convalescent COVID-19. The rearranged chain carries TRBV27 and TRBJ1-1; no D gene can be assigned with confidence. The sample comprised peripheral blood. The nucleotides read TGTGCCAGCACCCCTAGGACTGAAGCTTTCTTT. Protein translation: CASTPRTEAFF.